Listed below are T cell receptor beta chains from one sample, sequenced in a study of T-cell memory formation after mild COVID-19. TCRdb analysed the 5' RACE reads with MiXCR anew, one entry per CDR3 protein. The table shows around 340,000 distinct CDR3 sequences, with 21% occurring only once. The sequenced sample consisted of PBMCs or a T cell subset sorted from them (not recorded which). These receptors came from an adult woman who had mild COVID-19 (a few samples of this study predate the infection). Cell type and time point are not known. Both conserved end residues are part of each CDR3. Fields, in order: CDR3 DNA, CDR3 protein, V gene, D gene, clone size, J gene. The D gene is left open where the match is weak. Rows may omit the clone size; those that give it use once, few, many or a size class.

DNA: TGTGCCAGCAGCTTGATGCACAGGGGGCAGTTCGATACGCAGTATTTT
CDR3: CASSLMHRGQFDTQYF
V: TRBV11-2
D: TRBD1
size: .
J: TRBJ2-3

DNA: TGTGCCACCAGTGAAGCTGAACCTCCCGGGGAGCTGTTTTTT
CDR3: CATSEAEPPGELFF
V: TRBV24-1
D: .
size: .
J: TRBJ2-2

DNA: TGTGCCAGCAGTTACCCTCCAGCGGGAGGGCCTTACGAGCAGTACTTC
CDR3: CASSYPPAGGPYEQYF
V: TRBV6-2/TRBV6-3
D: TRBD2
size: .
J: TRBJ2-7

DNA: TGTGCCAGCAGCCTTGGGACTAGCGGGACGGTAGATACGCAGTATTTT
CDR3: CASSLGTSGTVDTQYF
V: TRBV9
D: TRBD2
size: few
J: TRBJ2-3

DNA: TGTGCCAGCAGTCCTAGAGCAGCGTTAGAGACCCAGTACTTC
CDR3: CASSPRAALETQYF
V: TRBV2
D: .
size: .
J: TRBJ2-5

DNA: TGTGCCAGCAGCCCGTCTCGATTAAAGGACACTGAAGCTTTCTTT
CDR3: CASSPSRLKDTEAFF
V: TRBV3-1
D: .
size: few
J: TRBJ1-1

DNA: TGTGCCACTTCACCAAGGGGAATCGGACTAGTAATACAAGAGACCCAGTACTTC
CDR3: CATSPRGIGLVIQETQYF
V: TRBV15
D: TRBD2
size: .
J: TRBJ2-5

DNA: TGTGCCAGTAGCTTTGGACTAGCGGGGGCCCTAGATACGCAGTATTTT
CDR3: CASSFGLAGALDTQYF
V: TRBV19
D: TRBD2
size: .
J: TRBJ2-3

DNA: TGTGCCAGCAGCTCGACCAGGGACCAAGAGACCCAGTACTTC
CDR3: CASSSTRDQETQYF
V: TRBV7-9
D: .
size: few
J: TRBJ2-5

DNA: TGTGCCAGCAGTGACTTCAGCGGGGGGGCCCACAATGAGCAGTTCTTC
CDR3: CASSDFSGGAHNEQFF
V: TRBV6-4
D: TRBD2
size: few
J: TRBJ2-1

DNA: TGTGCCAGCAGCTTAACTAGCGGGCACCAAGAGACCCAGTACTTC
CDR3: CASSLTSGHQETQYF
V: TRBV7-2
D: TRBD2
size: few
J: TRBJ2-5

DNA: TGCGCCAGCAGCACGGACAGAGCCAAAAACATTCAGTACTTC
CDR3: CASSTDRAKNIQYF
V: TRBV5-1
D: .
size: few
J: TRBJ2-4

DNA: TGTGCCAGCAGCTTAGTCGCCGTGTGGGGGAGTGTGCGAGAGACCCAGTACTTC
CDR3: CASSLVAVWGSVRETQYF
V: TRBV7-2
D: .
size: .
J: TRBJ2-5

DNA: TGTGCCAGCGGTTTACGGGACAGGGGAATCGGGGAGCAGTTCTTC
CDR3: CASGLRDRGIGEQFF
V: TRBV11-2
D: TRBD1
size: .
J: TRBJ2-1

DNA: TGTGCCGTAGGGCCCTGGACCACTGAAGCTTTCTTT
CDR3: CAVGPWTTEAFF
V: TRBV6-6
D: .
size: few
J: TRBJ1-1

DNA: TGTGCCAGCAGCCTGTGGACTAGCGGGGGGGCTAGCACCGGGGAGCTGTTTTTT
CDR3: CASSLWTSGGASTGELFF
V: TRBV12-3/TRBV12-4
D: TRBD2
size: few
J: TRBJ2-2

DNA: TGTGCCAGCAGAGAAGGGGGTTTGAACACTGAAGCTTTCTTT
CDR3: CASREGGLNTEAFF
V: TRBV14
D: .
size: .
J: TRBJ1-1

DNA: TGTGCCAGCACCCCCGGAAGACTAGCGGGAGTTGCGGATACGCAGTATTTT
CDR3: CASTPGRLAGVADTQYF
V: TRBV9
D: TRBD2
size: .
J: TRBJ2-3

DNA: TGTGCCAGCAGCCTGGTTTTAGAGCGGGGAAACACAGATACGCAGTATTTT
CDR3: CASSLVLERGNTDTQYF
V: TRBV3-1
D: TRBD2
size: .
J: TRBJ2-3

DNA: TGCGCCAGCAGGATCTGGACTAGCGGGGGAGACCAATGGGAGCAGTACTTC
CDR3: CASRIWTSGGDQWEQYF
V: TRBV23-1
D: TRBD2
size: few
J: TRBJ2-7

DNA: TGTGCCACCGCGGGGCGGAGCAATCAGCCCCAGCATTTT
CDR3: CATAGRSNQPQHF
V: TRBV6-5
D: .
size: .
J: TRBJ1-5

DNA: TGTGCCAGCACCGGGACCCAATATGGCTACACCTTC
CDR3: CASTGTQYGYTF
V: TRBV6-2/TRBV6-3
D: .
size: .
J: TRBJ1-2

DNA: TGTGCCAGCAGCTACGGGACAGCTAATCAGCCCCAGCATTTT
CDR3: CASSYGTANQPQHF
V: TRBV7-2
D: TRBD1
size: once
J: TRBJ1-5

DNA: TGTGCCAGCAGTTACGACCGACAGGGGCTCACCGGGGAGCTGTTTTTT
CDR3: CASSYDRQGLTGELFF
V: TRBV6-5
D: TRBD1
size: .
J: TRBJ2-2

DNA: TGTGCCAGCAGCGCTACTTCACTGGGGACTAGACTGTTTTTT
CDR3: CASSATSLGTRLFF
V: TRBV9
D: .
size: few
J: TRBJ1-4

DNA: TGTGCCAGCAGTCTAGCTACCGGGACAGTTACCTCCTACGAGCAGTACTTC
CDR3: CASSLATGTVTSYEQYF
V: TRBV5-8
D: TRBD1
size: .
J: TRBJ2-7

DNA: TGTGCCAGCAGCCGTGACGGGGGCCCCTACGAGCAGTACTTC
CDR3: CASSRDGGPYEQYF
V: TRBV7-9
D: .
size: .
J: TRBJ2-7

DNA: TGTGCCAGCAGCTTAGCGAGAGGAGGGAATGGCTACACCTTC
CDR3: CASSLARGGNGYTF
V: TRBV7-2
D: .
size: .
J: TRBJ1-2

DNA: TGTGCCAGCAGCCAAGAGGCGGACAGGAACTATGGCTACACCTTC
CDR3: CASSQEADRNYGYTF
V: TRBV14
D: TRBD1
size: .
J: TRBJ1-2

DNA: TGTGCCAGCAGTTTAAGTTTAGAAGCTTTCTTT
CDR3: CASSLSLEAFF
V: TRBV12-3/TRBV12-4
D: .
size: .
J: TRBJ1-1

DNA: TGTGCCAGCGGGCCGGGGACTGAAGCTTTCTTT
CDR3: CASGPGTEAFF
V: TRBV9
D: .
size: .
J: TRBJ1-1

DNA: TGTGCCAGTAGTATAGAAAGGGAGGCAGGGACCTACAATGAGCAGTTCTTC
CDR3: CASSIEREAGTYNEQFF
V: TRBV19
D: .
size: .
J: TRBJ2-1

DNA: TGTGCCAGCAGCTTAGAAGGCTTAGATGCCCACTTT
CDR3: CASSLEGLDAHF
V: TRBV7-9
D: .
size: few
J: TRBJ1-6

DNA: TGCGCCAGCAGCCTGGACCCGGCTGGTGGAACGCAGTATTTT
CDR3: CASSLDPAGGTQYF
V: TRBV5-1
D: .
size: .
J: TRBJ2-3

DNA: TGTGCCAGCACCTTAGACAGCATCTATGGCTACACCTTC
CDR3: CASTLDSIYGYTF
V: TRBV12-3/TRBV12-4
D: .
size: .
J: TRBJ1-2

DNA: TGTGCCAGCAGCCCCGACAACAGTCGTCAGTACTTC
CDR3: CASSPDNSRQYF
V: TRBV14
D: .
size: many
J: TRBJ2-4

DNA: TGTGCCTGGAGTGTGTTCGGGAGAGAGACCCAGTACTTC
CDR3: CAWSVFGRETQYF
V: TRBV30
D: .
size: few
J: TRBJ2-5

DNA: TGTGCCACCAGCAGCTGGCCAGCCGAAGAGGTCGAGCAGTACTTC
CDR3: CATSSWPAEEVEQYF
V: TRBV15
D: .
size: .
J: TRBJ2-7

DNA: TGCGCCAGCAGTCAATCGGGACATTCATACAATGAGCAGTTCTTC
CDR3: CASSQSGHSYNEQFF
V: TRBV23-1
D: .
size: few
J: TRBJ2-1

DNA: TGTGCCAGCAAAGTGGGACAGGGTGAAGACGAGCAGTACTTC
CDR3: CASKVGQGEDEQYF
V: TRBV5-5
D: TRBD1
size: few
J: TRBJ2-7

DNA: TGCAGTGCGCTGCGGGGCTTGTACGAGCAGTACTTC
CDR3: CSALRGLYEQYF
V: TRBV20-1
D: .
size: few
J: TRBJ2-7

DNA: TGCGCCAGCAGTGAGGCCACCTCTGGAAACACCATATATTTT
CDR3: CASSEATSGNTIYF
V: TRBV5-1
D: .
size: few
J: TRBJ1-3

DNA: TGCAGCGTCATCCTTGGGGGGCGAAACACCATATATTTT
CDR3: CSVILGGRNTIYF
V: TRBV29-1
D: .
size: few
J: TRBJ1-3

DNA: TGTGCCAGCAGCTTATTTCGGCGGGGAGCAGGAGAGACCCAGTACTTC
CDR3: CASSLFRRGAGETQYF
V: TRBV7-2
D: .
size: many
J: TRBJ2-5

DNA: TGTGCCAGCAGTTTGTACCTAGCGGATTACAATGAGCAGTTCTTC
CDR3: CASSLYLADYNEQFF
V: TRBV12-3/TRBV12-4
D: TRBD2
size: .
J: TRBJ2-1